The rows below give T cell receptor beta chains drawn from one sample of a study of blood T cell repertoires in COVID-19. The assay was immunoSEQ multiplex PCR, and TCRdb's table has in-frame clones only and misses some. The data hold around 100,000 clones, with 75% to 90% observed a single time. Sequenced input: peripheral blood. The receptors stem from a woman aged 60-70 years with COVID-19, enrolled during active disease. Each CDR3 is given with its conserved first and last residue. A D gene is named only where the DNA matches it firmly. Clone size is stated in some rows and not others, as once, few, many or a class when expanded.

J gene	V gene	D gene	clone size	CDR3 DNA	CDR3 protein
TRBJ1-6	TRBV28	NA	NA	TGTGCCAGCAGTTTGAGCTTCTTCAATTCACCCCTCCACTTT	CASSLSFFNSPLHF
TRBJ2-7	TRBV7-8	TRBD1	NA	TGTGCCAGCAGCTTAGCGGGGGACAGGGTTGGCTACGAGCAGTACTTC	CASSLAGDRVGYEQYF
TRBJ1-4	TRBV6-5	NA	NA	TGTGCCAGCAGTTCCCCGGGGGGACCAAATGAAAAACTGTTTTTT	CASSSPGGPNEKLFF
TRBJ1-4	TRBV2	TRBD1	NA	TGTGCCAGCAGTGGCGACAGGGGGACTGCAACTAATGAAAAACTGTTTTTT	CASSGDRGTATNEKLFF
TRBJ1-1	TRBV5-1	NA	NA	TGCGCCAGCAGCGTACAGGGAGAGGGGGAAGCTTTCTTT	CASSVQGEGEAFF
TRBJ2-3	TRBV4-2	TRBD2	once	TGTGCCAGCAGCCAAGATCGGATGACTAGCGGGGGCACAGATACGCAGTATTTT	CASSQDRMTSGGTDTQYF
TRBJ1-1	TRBV5-5	TRBD1	NA	TGTGCCAGCAGCTTACGACAGGGTGAGGACACTGAAGCTTTCTTT	CASSLRQGEDTEAFF
TRBJ1-2	TRBV9	TRBD1	NA	TGTGCCAGCAGCGTAGGGGACAGGGGCTTCCCTAACTATGGCTACACCTTC	CASSVGDRGFPNYGYTF
TRBJ2-7	TRBV7-9	NA	few	TGTGCCAGCAGCCCCAAGACAGTTTCCTACGAGCAGTACTTC	CASSPKTVSYEQYF
TRBJ2-3	TRBV24-1	NA	NA	TGTGCCACCGGGGCCGAAGATACGCAGTATTTT	CATGAEDTQYF
TRBJ2-2	TRBV23-1	TRBD1	few	TGCGCCAGCAGTCAATTTTGGGCCCCCCCGGACAGGGGACCGAACACCGGGGAGCTGTTTTTT	CASSQFWAPPDRGPNTGELFF
TRBJ1-4	TRBV2	TRBD1	NA	TGTGCCAGCAGTGAAAGGCAGGGGGCGACGATTGAAAAACTGTTTTTT	CASSERQGATIEKLFF
TRBJ2-4	TRBV4-3	TRBD2	NA	TGCGCCAGCAGCCAAGATATCACTAGCGGGGGAAAAAACATTCAGTACTTC	CASSQDITSGGKNIQYF
TRBJ1-2	TRBV4-1	NA	NA	TGCGCCAGCAGCCAAGACAGAACCTGGAGTGGCTACACCTTC	CASSQDRTWSGYTF
TRBJ1-2	TRBV5-1	TRBD1	NA	TGCGCCAGCAGCCCCGGAGGGACAGGGGGCGCAAGGTATGGCTACACCTTC	CASSPGGTGGARYGYTF
TRBJ1-3	TRBV3-1/TRBV3-2	NA	NA	TGTGCCAGCAGCCAAGGCGGGGCAATCTCTGGAAACACCATATATTTT	CASSQGGAISGNTIYF
TRBJ2-2	TRBV9	NA	NA	TGTGCCAGCAGCGTAGGTAGCGACACCGGGGAGCTGTTTTTT	CASSVGSDTGELFF
TRBJ1-1	TRBV7-6	NA	NA	TGTGCCAGCAGCTTAGCAAGGAGGGATCACACTGAAGCTTTCTTT	CASSLARRDHTEAFF
TRBJ2-2	TRBV7-9	TRBD2	NA	TGTGCCAGCAGCAAGGGACTAGCGCTCGGTTATACCGGGGAGCTGTTTTTT	CASSKGLALGYTGELFF
TRBJ1-4	TRBV7-9	NA	NA	TGTGCCAGCAGCTTGGTGCTAGATGGACAGAGTAATGAAAAACTGTTTTTT	CASSLVLDGQSNEKLFF
TRBJ1-2	TRBV30	NA	NA	TGTGCCTGGAGTGTACGAGGCGGTCCGATTGGCGGCTACACCTTC	CAWSVRGGPIGGYTF
TRBJ2-7	TRBV5-1	TRBD1	NA	TGCGCCAGCAAGCTTCCGGGACAGGGACTCCACGAGCAGTACTTC	CASKLPGQGLHEQYF
TRBJ2-5	TRBV21-1	NA	NA	TGTGCCAGCAGCCATTTCCAGGAGGGTGAAGAGACCCAGTACTTC	CASSHFQEGEETQYF
TRBJ1-2	TRBV19	NA	once	TGTGCCAGTAGTATTCAGGCCACCGGGACTGCGGACCGCTATGGCTACACCTTC	CASSIQATGTADRYGYTF
TRBJ1-6	TRBV27	TRBD1	NA	TGTGCCAGCAGTCCCCGGGCAGGGGGCCTGAACTATAATTCACCCCTCCACTTT	CASSPRAGGLNYNSPLHF
TRBJ1-5	TRBV4-2	TRBD1	NA	TGTGCCAGCAGCCAAGATGGGACAGGAGCCAATCAGCCCCAGCATTTT	CASSQDGTGANQPQHF
TRBJ2-7	TRBV30	TRBD1	NA	TGTGCCTGGAGTGTACCGCCCCAGACAGGGTATTACGAGCAGTACTTC	CAWSVPPQTGYYEQYF
TRBJ2-3	TRBV11-3	TRBD1	NA	TGTGCCAGCAGCTTGGGGGACAGGGGCACAGATACGCAGTATTTT	CASSLGDRGTDTQYF
TRBJ2-1	TRBV24-1	NA	NA	TGTGCCACCAGTGATACCGACACCTCCAGCTCCTACAATGAGCAGTTCTTC	CATSDTDTSSSYNEQFF
TRBJ1-6	TRBV25-1	NA	NA	TGTGCCAGCAGTGAACCCACCGGCAGGGCGGACTATAATTCACCCCTCCACTTT	CASSEPTGRADYNSPLHF
TRBJ2-1	TRBV7-3	NA	NA	TGTGCCAGCAGCTTAGTGGCGGGGACGCCTTACAATGAGCAGTTCTTC	CASSLVAGTPYNEQFF
TRBJ1-2	TRBV6-5	NA	few	TGTGCCAGCGGACCTGGGGCAGTCTATGGCTACACCTTC	CASGPGAVYGYTF
TRBJ2-7	TRBV27	TRBD1	few	TGTGCCAGCAGTCACGGGACAGGGTCCTACGAGCAGTACTTC	CASSHGTGSYEQYF
TRBJ1-6	TRBV19	NA	NA	TGTGCCAGTCGCTTAAGGGGGGGGAGGATCTATAATTCACCCCTCCACTTT	CASRLRGGRIYNSPLHF
TRBJ1-3	TRBV9	TRBD1	NA	TGTGCCAGCAGCGTTGGGACAGGAGGTTACTCTGGAAACACCATATATTTT	CASSVGTGGYSGNTIYF
TRBJ1-6	TRBV7-6	NA	NA	TGTGCCAGCAGCTTAGGGATGGAGAGAAATTCACCCCTCCACTTT	CASSLGMERNSPLHF
TRBJ1-1	TRBV7-3	TRBD1	NA	TGTGCCAGCAGCCAGACAGGGCCCGTAACTGAAGCTTTCTTT	CASSQTGPVTEAFF
TRBJ2-3	TRBV29-1	TRBD2	NA	TGCAGCGCCCCCCCGCCAGCGGGGGAAATAGATACGCAGTATTTT	CSAPPPAGEIDTQYF
TRBJ2-7	TRBV19	NA	few	TGTGCCAGTAGTATAGAAGGAACAGGGAACGAGCAGTACTTC	CASSIEGTGNEQYF
TRBJ2-5	TRBV5-1	TRBD2	NA	TGCGCCAGCAGGCGACTAGCGGTTCAAGAGACCCAGTACTTC	CASRRLAVQETQYF
TRBJ1-5	TRBV5-6	TRBD1	NA	TGTGCCAGCAGCTATGGGACAGGGGACAATCAGCCCCAGCATTTT	CASSYGTGDNQPQHF
TRBJ2-4	TRBV5-4	TRBD1	NA	TGTGCCAGCAGCTTGGAGGGACGGACAGGGTCGGACATTCAGTACTTC	CASSLEGRTGSDIQYF
TRBJ2-7	TRBV7-9	TRBD1	NA	TGTGCCAGCAGCTTGGCCGGGACAGGGAGGCTCCACGAGCAGTACTTC	CASSLAGTGRLHEQYF
TRBJ1-2	TRBV6-5	NA	NA	TGTGCCAGCAGCTACACATCTAACTATGGCTACACCTTC	CASSYTSNYGYTF
TRBJ2-2	TRBV19	NA	NA	TGTGCCAGTAGTTTAAACACCGGGGAGCTGTTTTTT	CASSLNTGELFF
TRBJ2-1	TRBV24-1	TRBD2	NA	TGTGCCACCAGTGATTTGAGGACTAGTTCGGCGGATGAGCAGTTCTTC	CATSDLRTSSADEQFF
TRBJ1-1	TRBV19	NA	once	TGTGCCAGTAGTTCACCGGGGATGGGCGCGTTAGGAATCGAAGCTTTCTTT	CASSSPGMGALGIEAFF
TRBJ2-3	TRBV5-4	NA	NA	TGTGCCAGCAGCTTGGCGGGGTTGGGAGATACGCAGTATTTT	CASSLAGLGDTQYF
TRBJ1-5	TRBV18	NA	NA	TGTGCCAGCTCACGTTCTCAAGTGACAGGCATCAATCAGCCCCAGCATTTT	CASSRSQVTGINQPQHF
TRBJ1-6	TRBV5-6	NA	NA	TGTGCCAGCAGCTTGGAGCCAGGGCGCTTAAGCTCCTATAATTCACCCCTCCACTTT	CASSLEPGRLSSYNSPLHF
TRBJ1-2	TRBV18	NA	NA	TGTGCCAGCTCGCCAGAGGGCATGGACTATGGCTACACCTTC	CASSPEGMDYGYTF
TRBJ1-1	TRBV27	NA	NA	TGTGCCAGCAGGTCCCTGGGGGCAGGCGGTCGGTCTAGAGCTTTCTTT	CASRSLGAGGRSRAFF
TRBJ1-2	TRBV6-4	NA	NA	TGTGCCAGCAGTGACTTTTCCGGGAGTGGCTATGGCTACACCTTC	CASSDFSGSGYGYTF